The 27 T cell receptor beta chains in this list originate from one sample, sequenced in a study of blood T cell repertoires in COVID-19. Profiling relied on immunoSEQ multiplex PCR, and the TCRdb table lists in-frame clones only, not all of them. The table includes about 220,000 clones, 75% to 90% detected once. The sequencing input was peripheral blood. These receptors originate from a woman in her 70s with COVID-19, enrolled during active disease.

The genes are TRBV25-1 and TRBJ1-2, with 8 bases that match TRBD1. Trimming took 2 bases from V and 0 from J; bases not matched to a gene: 2. Germline assignment: CDR1 MGHDK and CDR2 SYGVNS. The CDR3 spans 15 residues. DNA of the CDR3: TGTGCCAGCAGTGAAGGGACAGGAGCTAACTATGGCTACACCTTC. Translating it yields CASSEGTGANYGYTF.

The gene calls are TRBV6-5 and TRBJ1-1, with 10 bases that match TRBD1. Germline V lookup: CDR1 MNHEY, CDR2 SVGAGI. The CDR3 loop spans 15 amino acids. The V gene end was trimmed by 5 bases and the J gene end by 4 bases; junction bases not matched to a gene: 7. CDR3 sequence: CASSQTGGAVTEAFF. CDR3 nucleotides: TGTGCCAGCAGTCAGACAGGGGGCGCGGTCACTGAAGCTTTCTTT.

The chain has TRBV6-5 and TRBJ1-5, with 9 bases lining up with TRBD1. Germline CDR1 MNHEY, CDR2 SVGAGI. The junction had 5 bases not matched to a gene; V was cut back by 2 bases and J by 6 bases. This CDR3 is 15 amino acids long. CDR3 DNA sequence: TGTGCCAGCAGTTACAAGGGGACAGGGAGTCAGCCCCAGCATTTT. Its protein product is CASSYKGTGSQPQHF.

This chain joins TRBV24-1 and TRBJ2-1; perhaps TRBD1 as D (6 bases). V was trimmed by 3 bases and J by 9 bases, leaving 14 bases between them. The CDR3 totals 14 residues. From germline, CDR1 is KGHDR and CDR2 SFDVKD. The CDR3 region is CATSDGTLGTEQFF. The CDR3 region has the DNA TGTGCCACCAGTGATGGGACATTGGGGACTGAGCAGTTCTTC.

The count of this clone is one. This chain links TRBV2 with TRBJ2-2; 10 positions agree with TRBD1. The CDR3 extends over 16 amino acids. Per the germline V gene, CDR1 is SNHLY and CDR2 is FYNNEI. V was clipped by 6 bases and J by 7 bases; unmatched bases: 11. CDR3: CASSAGTGVGGGELFF. The CDR3 coding sequence is TGTGCCAGCAGCGCCGGGACAGGGGTCGGTGGCGGGGAGCTGTTTTTT.

This clone turned up a few times. The V call is TRBV5-6, the J call TRBJ1-3, with 8 bases that match TRBD1. The J segment lost 3 bases and the V segment lost 4 bases, leaving 9 bases of the junction unmatched. CDR3 size: 16 residues. The germline V gene has CDR1 SGHDT and CDR2 YYEEEE. The CDR3: CASSRPGQGVGNTIYF. The CDR3 nucleotides read TGTGCCAGCAGCCGACCAGGACAGGGTGTTGGAAACACCATATATTTT. The complete variable domain, with remaining parts taken from reference TRBV5-6 and TRBJ1-3, reads DAGVTQSPTHLIKTRGQQVTLRCSPKSGHDTVSWYQQALGQGPQFIFQYYEEEERQRGNFPDRFSGHQFPNYSSELNVNALLLGDSALYLCASSRPGQGVGNTIYFGEGSWLTVV.

This chain connects TRBV7-2 to TRBJ1-2; TRBD1 matches 9 bases. Germline CDR1 SGHTA, CDR2 FQGNSA. J was trimmed by 4 bases and V by 4 bases; bases with no gene match: 4. The CDR3 consists of 14 residues. CDR3 in amino acids: CASSSGQGTYGYTF. Written as DNA, the CDR3 is TGTGCCAGCAGCTCGGGACAGGGAACCTATGGCTACACCTTC.

The rearrangement links TRBV7-2 to TRBJ2-5; D possibly corresponds to TRBD2 (6 bases). Germline V gene sequence: CDR1 SGHTA, CDR2 FQGNSA. Trimming shortened V by 5 bases and J by 1 base, and 17 bases separated the two germline ends. The CDR3 spans 16 residues. The CDR3 DNA reads as TGTGCCAGCAGCCTCGGACTACATTACCCCCAAGAGACCCAGTACTTC. Encoded protein: CASSLGLHYPQETQYF.

In nucleotides, the CDR3 is TGTGCCAGCAGCACCGGGACAGGGTACCAGCCCCAGCATTTT. Its translation is CASSTGTGYQPQHF. This sequence joins TRBV6-5 and TRBJ1-5, with 9 bases aligning to TRBD1. CDR3 length equals 14 residues. CDR1 is MNHEY and CDR2 is SVGAGI in the germline V gene. V shed 6 bases and J 7 bases; nucleotides not matched to a gene: 7.

The gene calls are TRBV18 and TRBJ2-3; the D is unclear. Germline V gene lookup returns CDR1 KGHSH and CDR2 LQKENI. There are 15 residues in the CDR3. Trimming took off 1 base at V and 5 bases at J, with 13 bases between the two ends. The CDR3 sequence: CASSPRGGRIDTQYF. CDR3 in DNA: TGTGCCAGCTCACCACGTGGCGGTAGGATAGATACGCAGTATTTT.

V is TRBV13 and J is TRBJ1-1; D not certain. Trimming shortened V by 5 bases and J by 5 bases, and 9 bases separated the two germline ends. CDR1 PRHDT and CDR2 FYEKMQ come from the germline V gene (reference sequence). The CDR3 contains 12 residues. CDR3 loop: CASSVLRTEAFF. The CDR3, as DNA: TGTGCCAGCAGCGTCCTGAGGACTGAAGCTTTCTTT.

The J gene is TRBJ2-2, the V gene TRBV11-3; 8 positions match TRBD1. This CDR3 spans 15 amino acids. V lost 1 base to trimming and J lost 5 bases; unmatched junction nucleotides: 3. Looked up from germline, CDR1 is SGHNT and CDR2 is YENEEA. This CDR3 is CASSLGTGFTGELFF. The CDR3 region has the DNA TGTGCCAGCAGCTTAGGGACAGGGTTTACCGGGGAGCTGTTTTTT.

The chain links TRBV7-2 to TRBJ1-2; perhaps TRBD1 as D (6 bases). V lost 5 bases to trimming and J lost 5 bases, with 9 bases between them. This CDR3 region has 12 residues. CDR1 SGHTA and CDR2 FQGNSA come from the germline V gene. The CDR3 DNA reads TGTGCCAGCAGCCCTGGACAGTATGGCTACACCTTC. This sequence encodes CASSPGQYGYTF.

The rearrangement uses TRBV2 and TRBJ2-5; 14 nucleotides align to TRBD2. V lost 5 bases to trimming and J lost 2 bases; unmatched junction nucleotides: 4. The CDR3 runs 16 residues. Looked up from germline, CDR1 is SNHLY and CDR2 is FYNNEI. CDR3: CASSRGLAGDQETQYF. CDR3 nucleotides: TGTGCCAGCAGTAGGGGACTAGCGGGAGATCAAGAGACCCAGTACTTC.

The chain joins TRBV5-8 to TRBJ1-1; no definite D call. Trimming took 1 base from V and 1 from J, leaving 11 bases between them. Germline lookup yields CDR1 SGHTS and CDR2 YDEGEE. The CDR3 is 15 amino acids. The CDR3 nucleotides read TGTGCCAGCAGCTTGTCGGGATCCAAGAACACTGAAGCTTTCTTT. Translated: CASSLSGSKNTEAFF.

This chain links TRBV29-1 with TRBJ1-1, with 7 bases matching TRBD1. V lost 4 bases, J lost 0 bases, and 8 bases stayed unmatched. Germline CDR1 is SQVTM and CDR2 is ANQGSEA. The CDR3 is 15 amino acids. CDR3 DNA: TGCAGCGTTGGAAAGGCAGGGACAGTGAACACTGAAGCTTTCTTT. Protein sequence: CSVGKAGTVNTEAFF.

In its sample, this clone was seen once. The gene calls are TRBV7-2 and TRBJ2-1; the match to TRBD1 covers 9 bases. The CDR3 length is 13 residues. The V segment lost 7 bases and the J segment 6 bases; nucleotides outside the gene matches: 4. In germline, CDR1 is SGHTA, CDR2 FQGNSA. CDR3 nucleotide sequence: TGTGCCAGCACCTCACAGGGGGCCAATGAGCAGTTCTTC. Translating it yields CASTSQGANEQFF.

The V gene is TRBV7-2, the J gene TRBJ1-2; 9 nucleotides agree with TRBD1. The germline CDR1 and CDR2 sequences are SGHTA and FQGNSA. This CDR3 has 15 amino acids. With V trimmed by 2 bases and J by 5 bases, 6 bases remained unmatched. The CDR3 DNA sequence: TGTGCCAGCAGCTTACGTACGGGACAGGGTTATGGCTACACCTTC. Translated: CASSLRTGQGYGYTF.

V is TRBV29-1 and J is TRBJ2-5; D is possibly TRBD2 (6 bases). V was clipped by 4 bases and J by 5 bases, with 11 bases between them. The CDR3 spans 12 residues. Germline loops: CDR1 SQVTM, CDR2 ANQGSEA. The CDR3 reads CSVAQSGETQYF. CDR3 bases: TGCAGCGTTGCGCAAAGCGGGGAGACCCAGTACTTC.

The chain is built from TRBV5-1 and TRBJ2-3; D may be TRBD1 (6 bases). The CDR3 runs 14 residues. Germline V CDR1 and CDR2: SGHRS, YFSETQ. V shed 0 bases and J shed 4 bases, with 9 bases lying between them. This chain's CDR3 is CASSLGGLPDTQYF. Here the CDR3 DNA reads TGCGCCAGCAGCTTGGGGGGGCTCCCAGATACGCAGTATTTT.

The chain carries TRBV7-9 and TRBJ1-1; TRBD1 aligns across 8 bases. The trim removed 10 bases at V and 1 base at J, leaving 5 bases unmatched. The CDR3 covers 13 residues. Germline lookup yields CDR1 SEHNR and CDR2 FQNEAQ (reference sequence). CDR3 residues: CAIKTGANTEAFF. The CDR3 DNA follows: TGTGCCATAAAGACAGGGGCGAACACTGAAGCTTTCTTT. The whole variable domain, remainder taken from reference TRBV7-9 and TRBJ1-1, is DTGVSQNPRHKITKRGQNVTFRCDPISEHNRLYWYRQTLGQGPEFLTYFQNEAQLEKSRLLSDRFSAERPKGSFSTLEIQRTEQGDSAMYLCAIKTGANTEAFFGQGTRLTVV.

This sequence joins TRBV6-5 and TRBJ2-7, with 10 bases fitting TRBD1. J gave up 2 bases and V 2 bases, and 6 bases lay outside the gene matches. The length of the CDR3 is 16 residues. Germline CDR1 reads MNHEY; CDR2 reads SVGAGI. CDR3 in amino acids: CASSYLPGTGAYEQYF. CDR3 bases: TGTGCCAGCAGTTACCTCCCCGGGACAGGGGCCTACGAGCAGTACTTC.

The chain couples TRBV2 to TRBJ2-7, with 10 bases that match TRBD2. The germline gives CDR1 SNHLY, CDR2 FYNNEI. V was clipped by 8 bases and J by 2 bases; unmatched bases: 6. This CDR3 has 14 amino acids. The CDR3 spells CASSTSGATYEQYF. Here the CDR3 DNA reads TGTGCCAGCTCCACTAGCGGGGCTACCTACGAGCAGTACTTC.

The chain uses TRBV19 and TRBJ1-3; unclear D gene. V lost 8 bases, J lost 0 bases, and 11 bases lay in between. The germline CDR1 and CDR2 sequences are LNHDA and SQIVND (reference sequence). The CDR3 covers 14 residues. The CDR3 spells CASQVPSSGNTIYF. The DNA of the CDR3 is TGTGCCAGTCAAGTTCCGAGCTCTGGAAACACCATATATTTT.

CDR3 DNA sequence: TGTGCCAGCAGCTTAGGAGTGGCAGGGCCTGGAAACACCATATATTTT. This encodes CASSLGVAGPGNTIYF. This rearrangement joins TRBV7-8 to TRBJ1-3, with a possible D match to TRBD1 (5 bases). The CDR3 covers 16 residues. Trimming took off 1 base at V and 2 bases at J, with 12 bases between the two ends. Germline V CDR1 and CDR2: SGHVS, FQNEAQ. The entire variable domain, with the rest obtained from reference TRBV7-8 and TRBJ1-3, is as follows: GAGVSQSPRYKVAKRGQDVALRCDPISGHVSLFWYQQALGQGPEFLTYFQNEAQLDKSGLPSDRFFAERPEGSVSTLKIQRTQQEDSAVYLCASSLGVAGPGNTIYFGEGSWLTVV.

V gene TRBV2 combines with J gene TRBJ1-1, with TRBD1 as a possible D gene (5 bases). Germline lookup yields CDR1 SNHLY and CDR2 FYNNEI. The V end was cut by 6 bases, the J end by 1 base, with 18 bases between. CDR3 length: 16 amino acids. Here the CDR3 reads CASRGEGRIGNTEAFF. The CDR3, as DNA: TGTGCCAGCAGGGGGGAGGGGCGCATAGGGAACACTGAAGCTTTCTTT. The full variable domain, rest sourced from reference TRBV2 and TRBJ1-1, is EPEVTQTPSHQVTQMGQEVILRCVPISNHLYFYWYRQILGQKVEFLVSFYNNEISEKSEIFDDQFSVERPDGSNFTLKIRSTKLEDSAMYFCASRGEGRIGNTEAFFGQGTRLTVV.

The chain is built from TRBV18 and TRBJ1-4; no clear D gene. Germline CDR1 is KGHSH and CDR2 is LQKENI. The CDR3 spans 14 residues. V lost 0 bases to trimming and J lost 8 bases, with 10 bases between them. CDR3 protein: CASSPPGLLEKLFF. Written as DNA, the CDR3 is TGTGCCAGCTCACCACCGGGCCTCCTCGAAAAACTGTTTTTT.